This TCR beta chain was identified in a study of blood T cell repertoires in COVID-19. About the study: Collection of acute and convalescent COVID-19 samples took place in the United States, Italy and Spain.

Generated by immunoSEQ multiplex PCR, the TCRdb table keeps only in-frame clones and is missing some. The sample includes around 450,000 clones, 87% seen only once; the top ten take roughly 1.9%. Allocation to cohorts depended on clinical history reported by the participants. The CDR3 consists of 14 residues. The V gene end was trimmed by 3 bases and the J gene end by 6 bases; junction bases not matched to a gene: 8. Germline-derived CDR1 and CDR2 are MNHEY and SVGEGT. The sample holds one count of this clone. The specimen was PBMCs or T cells enriched from blood (not recorded which). The chain combines TRBV6-2 or TRBV6-3 with TRBJ2-7; 7 nucleotides agree with TRBD1. This sequence was found in a woman aged 18-30 years with acute COVID-19. The CDR3 loop is CASSYYDRVGEQYF. The DNA for the CDR3 is TGTGCCAGCAGTTATTACGACAGGGTTGGCGAGCAGTACTTC.